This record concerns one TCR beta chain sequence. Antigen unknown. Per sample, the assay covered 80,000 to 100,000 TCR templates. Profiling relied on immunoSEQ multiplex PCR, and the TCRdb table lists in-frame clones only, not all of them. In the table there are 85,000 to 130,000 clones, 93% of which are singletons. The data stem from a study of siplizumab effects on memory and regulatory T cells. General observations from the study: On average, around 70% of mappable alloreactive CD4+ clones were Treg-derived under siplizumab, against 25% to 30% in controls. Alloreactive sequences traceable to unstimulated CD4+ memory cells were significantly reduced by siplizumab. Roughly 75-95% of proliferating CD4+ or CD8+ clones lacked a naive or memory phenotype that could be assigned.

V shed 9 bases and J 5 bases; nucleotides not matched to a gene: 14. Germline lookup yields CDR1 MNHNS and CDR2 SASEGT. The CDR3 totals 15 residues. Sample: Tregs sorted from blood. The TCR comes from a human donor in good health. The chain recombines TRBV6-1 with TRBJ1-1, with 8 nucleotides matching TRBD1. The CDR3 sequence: CASTLIRTGITEAFF. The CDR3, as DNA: TGTGCCAGTACCCTTATAAGGACAGGGATTACTGAAGCTTTCTTT.